The 18 T cell receptor beta chains below come from one sample, sequenced in a study of blood T cell repertoires in COVID-19 (dated by TCRdb to about 2020). Library construction relied on the immunoSEQ multiplex PCR assay. TCRdb mirrors the immuneACCESS table, restricted to in-frame sequences. Some clones are absent from its copies; in checked studies, under half trace to an unresolved V gene, and the reason for the others is unknown. Across this sample there are hundreds of thousands of clones, with 70% to 90% seen only once. The top ten constitute around 2.8% of the sample. Sample: peripheral blood. The receptors here all came from a woman aged 30 to 39 with COVID-19, enrolled during active disease.

The chain is built from TRBV4-3 and TRBJ2-7; 10 bases agree with TRBD1. V lost 1 base, J lost 6 bases, and 9 bases stayed unmatched. Germline V gene lookup returns CDR1 LGHNA and CDR2 YSLEER. The CDR3 extends over 16 amino acids. DNA of the CDR3: TGCGCCAGCAGCCAAGCTACCGGGACAGGGGATACCGAGCAGTACTTC. Its translation: CASSQATGTGDTEQYF.

This chain connects TRBV15 to TRBJ2-7; D is possibly TRBD1 (6 bases). Germline V lookup: CDR1 LNHNV, CDR2 YYDKDF (reference sequence). Trimming pared 1 base from V and 0 bases from J, leaving 13 bases between. CDR3 length: 16 amino acids. Written as DNA, the CDR3 is TGTGCCACCAGCAGAGTTGGGGGCCTAAGCTCCTACGAGCAGTACTTC. Translation gives CATSRVGGLSSYEQYF. Based on the CDR3 plus reference TRBV15 and TRBJ2-7, the full variable domain is DAMVIQNPRYQVTQFGKPVTLSCSQTLNHNVMYWYQQKSSQAPKLLFHYYDKDFNNEADTPDNFQSRRPNTSFCFLDIRSPGLGDTAMYLCATSRVGGLSSYEQYFGPGTRLTVT.

The chain has TRBV9 and TRBJ1-1; no clear D. The CDR3 has 12 amino acids. The V and J ends lost 5 bases and 5 bases respectively, with 10 bases between them. In germline, CDR1 is SGDLS, CDR2 YYNGEE. CDR3 bases: TGTGCCAGCAGAAACGCGGGGACTGAAGCTTTCTTT. Encoded protein: CASRNAGTEAFF.

The chain couples TRBV19 to TRBJ2-2; 9 bases are shared with TRBD1. The CDR3 has 14 amino acids. CDR1 and CDR2 (germline): LNHDA, SQIVND (reference sequence). After removal of 6 bases from V and 6 bases from J, the junction contained 5 bases not matched to a gene. CDR3 bases: TGTGCCAGTAGGGGGGACAGGGAGGCCGGGGAGCTGTTTTTT. Translation: CASRGDREAGELFF.

The chain joins TRBV7-9 to TRBJ1-1; TRBD1 matches at 7 bases. Germline CDR1 reads SEHNR; CDR2 reads FQNEAQ (reference sequence). V was clipped by 8 bases and J by 2 bases; unmatched bases: 8. The CDR3 loop spans 14 amino acids. In DNA, the CDR3 is TGTGCCAGCGTTCGACAGGGTCGCAACACTGAAGCTTTCTTT. Its protein product is CASVRQGRNTEAFF.

This sequence joins TRBV10-3 and TRBJ2-3; 9 bases align to TRBD2. The CDR3 has 15 amino acids. V was pared by 10 bases and J by 3 bases, with 11 bases of the junction left unmatched. CDR1 and CDR2 (germline): ENHRY, SYGVKD. The CDR3 loop is CATGQGREGTDTQYF. The DNA of the CDR3 is TGTGCCACCGGCCAGGGGCGGGAGGGAACAGATACGCAGTATTTT.

This chain connects TRBV24-1 to TRBJ2-7; 10 bases are shared with TRBD2. The CDR3 extends over 16 amino acids. V trimming: 9 bases; J trimming: 6 bases; junction bases outside the gene matches: 16. Germline lookup yields CDR1 KGHDR and CDR2 SFDVKD. The CDR3 DNA reads as TGTGCCACCTCGGTGGATAGCGGGAGGTACCTTGGCGAGCAGTACGTC. It translates to CATSVDSGRYLGEQYV.

The V call is TRBV7-9, the J call TRBJ2-5; 8 bases are shared with TRBD2. This CDR3 has 17 amino acids. V gave up 1 base and J gave up 5 bases; unmatched junction bases: 12. Germline values: CDR1 SEHNR, CDR2 FQNEAQ (reference sequence). The CDR3 spells CASSLGFSGGPQETQYF. Here the CDR3 DNA reads TGTGCCAGCAGCTTAGGATTTTCGGGAGGGCCTCAGGAGACCCAGTACTTC.

J is TRBJ2-7 and V is TRBV28; 7 bases match TRBD1. The CDR3 has 15 amino acids. J was trimmed by 2 bases and V by 5 bases; bases with no gene match: 9. Germline V CDR1 and CDR2: MDHEN, SYDVKM. The DNA for the CDR3 is TGTGCCAGCAGTCCCGACAGGGAACGTCCCTACGAGCAGTACTTC. Protein: CASSPDRERPYEQYF.

The chain couples TRBV13 to TRBJ2-5; 15 bases are shared with TRBD2. J lost 5 bases, V lost 5 bases, and 12 bases had no gene match. Germline loops: CDR1 PRHDT, CDR2 FYEKMQ (reference sequence). The CDR3 extends over 18 amino acids. The CDR3 bases are TGTGCCAGCAGCGTGAGGACTAGCGGGAGGGCCTTGGGGGAGACCCAGTACTTC. Its translation is CASSVRTSGRALGETQYF.

The chain is built from TRBV4-1 and TRBJ2-3; 10 bases are shared with TRBD2. Unmatched junction bases numbered 9, after V lost 0 bases and J lost 6 bases. This CDR3 comprises 17 residues. CDR1 MGHRA and CDR2 YSYEKL come from the germline V gene. The DNA of the CDR3 is TGCGCCAGCAGCCAAGATTCCAGCGGGGGGGCCCGGGATACGCAGTATTTT. Its translation: CASSQDSSGGARDTQYF.

V gene TRBV18 combines with J gene TRBJ1-1; the D is unclear. V lost 2 bases to trimming and J lost 1 base, with 14 bases between them. Germline assignment: CDR1 KGHSH and CDR2 LQKENI. The CDR3 is made up of 16 amino acids. The CDR3 nucleotides are TGTGCCAGCTCACCAATACCTTTCGGCGGGAACACTGAAGCTTTCTTT. Translating it yields CASSPIPFGGNTEAFF.

J is TRBJ1-4 and V is TRBV7-9, with 7 nucleotides matching TRBD1. The CDR3 sequence is 14 residues long. Trimming took 5 bases from V and 8 from J; bases not matched to a gene: 8. The germline gives CDR1 SEHNR, CDR2 FQNEAQ (reference sequence). The CDR3 DNA sequence: TGTGCCAGCAGCATATCACAGGGGAACGAAAAACTGTTTTTT. It codes for CASSISQGNEKLFF.

V is TRBV11-2 and J is TRBJ2-1, with 9 bases matching TRBD2. The CDR3 totals 13 residues. V was clipped by 2 bases and J by 7 bases; unmatched bases: 0. CDR1 and CDR2 from the germline V gene are SGHAT and FQNNGV. The CDR3 loop reads CASSLLAGNEQFF. The CDR3 DNA reads as TGTGCCAGCAGCTTACTAGCGGGGAATGAGCAGTTCTTC.

In DNA, the CDR3 is TGTGCCAGCAGCCTGGTAAAGGGACAGGGGAAGGGCGAGCAGTACTTC. Its protein product is CASSLVKGQGKGEQYF. This chain connects TRBV28 to TRBJ2-7; 10 bases line up with TRBD1. The germline gives CDR1 MDHEN, CDR2 SYDVKM. V was pared by 6 bases and J by 6 bases, with 14 bases of the junction left unmatched. The length of the CDR3 is 16 residues.

The genes are TRBV5-4 and TRBJ2-5, with a tentative D call TRBD1 (5 bases). The length of the CDR3 is 13 residues. V was trimmed by 6 bases and J by 5 bases, leaving 14 bases between them. Germline-derived CDR1 and CDR2 are SGHNT and YYREEE (reference sequence). The CDR3 here is CASTAGSWETQYF. The CDR3, as DNA: TGTGCCAGCACGGCAGGGTCATGGGAGACCCAGTACTTC.

The V and J genes are TRBV27 and TRBJ1-6, with D possibly being TRBD1 (5 bases). Germline assignment: CDR1 MNHEY and CDR2 SMNVEV (reference sequence). This CDR3 is 15 amino acids long. V lost 5 bases and J 9 bases, leaving 17 bases between the germline ends. CDR3 loop: CASSPRGRGTSPLHF. In DNA, the CDR3 is TGTGCCAGCAGTCCCCGGGGGAGGGGAACTTCACCCCTCCACTTT.

This clone came up once. The chain carries TRBV11-3 and TRBJ2-1; 11 bases are a match to TRBD1. The CDR3 runs to 16 residues. Looked up from germline, CDR1 is SGHNT and CDR2 is YENEEA. V gave up 2 bases and J gave up 7 bases; unmatched junction bases: 7. CDR3 DNA: TGTGCCAGCAGCTTATCCGGACAGGGGGCCCGGAATGAGCAGTTCTTC. Amino acid sequence: CASSLSGQGARNEQFF.